The 32 T cell receptor beta chains below were found in one sample sequenced in a study of blood T cell repertoires in COVID-19. The method was immunoSEQ multiplex PCR; TCRdb's version includes in-frame clones alone and lacks a portion of them. The sample has approximately 480,000 clones, roughly 87% seen once. The sequenced sample was peripheral blood. The receptors were sampled from a man aged 18-30 years with COVID-19, enrolled during active disease.

This clone has a single count. The chain uses TRBV19 and TRBJ2-5; tentative D call: TRBD1 (6 bases). The germline gives CDR1 LNHDA, CDR2 SQIVND (reference sequence). The CDR3 covers 16 residues. The ends were cut back, 6 bases at V and 5 bases at J, with 22 bases in the middle. The CDR3 sequence is CASSGQYTSKGETQYF. The CDR3 DNA reads TGTGCCAGTAGCGGACAGTATACTAGTAAGGGCGAGACCCAGTACTTC.

This rearrangement joins TRBV24-1 to TRBJ2-1; 8 bases map to TRBD2. Trimming took 10 bases from V and 10 from J; bases not matched to a gene: 8. From germline, CDR1 is KGHDR and CDR2 SFDVKD. CDR3 length: 12 residues. The CDR3 region is CATGRRGVEQFF. The CDR3, as DNA: TGTGCCACTGGCCGGCGGGGGGTGGAGCAGTTCTTC.

The chain couples TRBV11-2 to TRBJ2-1, with D perhaps matching TRBD1 (6 bases). The germline V gene encodes CDR1 SGHAT and CDR2 FQNNGV. V was trimmed by 1 base and J by 2 bases, leaving 15 bases between them. The CDR3 totals 17 residues. This CDR3 reads CASSLAHLGTPYNEQFF. As DNA, the CDR3 is TGTGCCAGCAGCTTAGCCCATTTGGGGACACCCTACAATGAGCAGTTCTTC. The variable domain in full, completed from reference TRBV11-2 and TRBJ2-1, reads EAGVAQSPRYKIIEKRQSVAFWCNPISGHATLYWYQQILGQGPKLLIQFQNNGVVDDSQLPKDRFSAERLKGVDSTLKIQPAKLEDSAVYLCASSLAHLGTPYNEQFFGPGTRLTVL.

This clone was observed a few times. This chain joins TRBV7-9 and TRBJ2-3; 9 bases map to TRBD1. Trimming cost V 1 base and J 3 bases; bases outside gene matches: 2. The germline gives CDR1 SEHNR, CDR2 FQNEAQ (reference sequence). This CDR3 has 15 residues. The CDR3 bases are TGTGCCAGCAGCTTAGGGACAGGGGTAACAGATACGCAGTATTTT. This gives the protein CASSLGTGVTDTQYF.

The CDR3 region is CASSLTGGAAETQYF. CDR3 DNA: TGTGCCAGCAGCTTAACCGGGGGGGCGGCAGAGACCCAGTACTTC. This chain links TRBV7-2 with TRBJ2-5; 8 bases are shared with TRBD2. V lost 2 bases and J lost 4; bases outside the gene matches: 6. This CDR3 is 15 amino acids long. Germline V gene sequence: CDR1 SGHTA, CDR2 FQGNSA.

This clone was seen only a few times. V gene TRBV2 combines with J gene TRBJ1-2, with 8 positions matching TRBD1. V shed 8 bases, J shed 5 bases, and the junction held 4 bases outside the gene matches. The germline V gene encodes CDR1 SNHLY and CDR2 FYNNEI. This CDR3 is 12 amino acids long. The CDR3 is CASYGQGYGYTF. Written as DNA, the CDR3 is TGTGCCAGCTACGGACAGGGTTATGGCTACACCTTC.

This sequence joins TRBV7-9 and TRBJ1-1, with a weak D call TRBD1 (6 bases). Germline V lookup: CDR1 SEHNR, CDR2 FQNEAQ (reference sequence). This CDR3 comprises 14 residues. V lost 0 bases and J 1 base, leaving 6 bases between the germline ends. The CDR3 sequence: CASSLAQGNTEAFF. CDR3 in DNA: TGTGCCAGCAGCTTAGCACAGGGGAACACTGAAGCTTTCTTT.

The chain carries TRBV11-1 and TRBJ1-5; TRBD1 matches at 7 bases. Germline-derived CDR1 and CDR2 are SGHAT and FQDESV (reference sequence). CDR3 length equals 13 residues. V was clipped by 5 bases and J by 4 bases; unmatched bases: 2. The CDR3 region has the DNA TGTGCCAGCAGCCGGGACAGAAATCAGCCCCAGCATTTT. Residues: CASSRDRNQPQHF.

V usage is TRBV12-3 or TRBV12-4 and J usage is TRBJ1-2; TRBD1 agrees at 8 bases. J gave up 4 bases and V 6 bases, and 4 bases lay outside the gene matches. The CDR3 is 13 residues long. The CDR3 nucleotides read TGTGCCAGCAGGCTGGGACAGGTCTATGGCTACACCTTC. This sequence encodes CASRLGQVYGYTF.

Here the CDR3 reads CASSLPGQGNYGYTF. CDR3 DNA: TGTGCCAGTAGTCTCCCGGGACAGGGCAACTATGGCTACACCTTC. V is TRBV19 and J is TRBJ1-2, with 9 nucleotides matching TRBD1. In germline, CDR1 is LNHDA, CDR2 SQIVND (reference sequence). CDR3 length equals 15 residues. The ends lost 5 bases at V and 2 bases at J; junction bases unmatched: 6.

Here the CDR3 DNA reads TGTGCCAGCAGCCCCTGGGGGACAGGCATCAGACGCTACACCTTC. Residues: CASSPWGTGIRRYTF. This chain links TRBV11-2 with TRBJ1-2, with 8 bases fitting TRBD1. The CDR3 has 15 amino acids. Germline CDR1 and CDR2: SGHAT and FQNNGV. After removal of 5 bases from V and 9 bases from J, the junction contained 14 bases not matched to a gene. Using reference TRBV11-2 and TRBJ1-2 for the parts outside the CDR3, the full variable domain is EAGVAQSPRYKIIEKRQSVAFWCNPISGHATLYWYQQILGQGPKLLIQFQNNGVVDDSQLPKDRFSAERLKGVDSTLKIQPAKLEDSAVYLCASSPWGTGIRRYTFGSGTRLTVV.

The chain couples TRBV18 to TRBJ2-3; TRBD2 aligns across 7 bases. Trimming removed 3 bases from V and 3 bases from J; junction bases left unmatched: 6. The CDR3 covers 15 residues. Germline V gene data show CDR1 as KGHSH and CDR2 as LQKENI. The CDR3 sequence: CASSPRPGGTDTQYF. For the CDR3, the DNA is TGTGCCAGCTCACCCAGACCCGGGGGGACAGATACGCAGTATTTT.

This clone was counted between two and nine times. As DNA, the CDR3 is TGTGCCAGCAGCTTAGATTATGGCGGGGCAGAGCAGTACTTC. It translates to CASSLDYGGAEQYF. The V gene is TRBV11-2, the J gene TRBJ2-7, with a possible D match to TRBD2 (6 bases). The CDR3 is 14 amino acids. Germline CDR1 is SGHAT and CDR2 is FQNNGV. The V gene lost 0 bases and the J gene lost 7 bases, with 13 bases spanning the gap.

The chain recombines TRBV6-7 with TRBJ1-5, with no clear D. TRBV6-7 is flagged as an ORF with uncertain function. This CDR3 has 15 residues. V shed 0 bases and J shed 4 bases, with 10 bases lying between them. CDR3 in amino acids: CASSYSIVGNQPQHF. The CDR3 coding sequence is TGTGCCAGCAGTTACTCGATAGTCGGGAATCAGCCCCAGCATTTT.

The chain is built from TRBV3-1 (or the pseudogene TRBV3-2) and TRBJ1-1; no definite D call. This CDR3 has 13 residues. The germline V gene encodes CDR1 LGHDT and CDR2 YNNKEL (reference sequence). V lost 2 bases to trimming and J lost 3 bases, with 7 bases between them. CDR3 sequence reads: CASSQSGYTEAFF. CDR3 nucleotides: TGTGCCAGCAGCCAAAGCGGTTACACTGAAGCTTTCTTT.

J is TRBJ1-6 and V is TRBV6-5, with D possibly matching TRBD1 (6 bases). Germline CDR1 and CDR2: MNHEY and SVGAGI. The CDR3 sequence is 11 residues long. Trimming took off 10 bases at V and 15 bases at J, with 16 bases between the two ends. The CDR3 DNA reads TGTGCCACCGGAGAATACAGGGTCCTCCACTTT. Its translation is CATGEYRVLHF.

CDR3 loop: CASSSTGTSYEQYF. The CDR3 DNA sequence: TGTGCCAGCAGTTCGACAGGGACCTCCTACGAGCAGTACTTC. The V gene is TRBV9, the J gene TRBJ2-7; 7 nucleotides agree with TRBD1. This CDR3 is 14 amino acids long. Germline V gene lookup returns CDR1 SGDLS and CDR2 YYNGEE. J was trimmed by 0 bases and V by 5 bases; bases with no gene match: 5.

The chain uses TRBV27 and TRBJ1-5, with D possibly TRBD1 on 5 matching bases. The germline V gene encodes CDR1 MNHEY and CDR2 SMNVEV (reference sequence). The CDR3 covers 17 residues. Trimming cost V 3 bases and J 0 bases, with 15 bases left between them. In DNA form, the CDR3 reads TGTGCCAGCAGTTTCCGGGGGATGGGGATTAGCAATCAGCCCCAGCATTTT. It specifies CASSFRGMGISNQPQHF.

The sample holds one count of this clone. J is TRBJ1-4 and V is TRBV19; a weak D match, TRBD1 (5 bases). CDR3 size: 17 residues. V shed 3 bases and J shed 2 bases, with 16 bases lying between them. CDR1 and CDR2 from the germline V gene are LNHDA and SQIVND (reference sequence). The CDR3 reads CASSILGRVGTNEKLFF. In DNA, the CDR3 is TGTGCCAGTAGTATTCTTGGCAGGGTTGGGACTAATGAAAAACTGTTTTTT.

The V call is TRBV27, the J call TRBJ2-1; possible D gene TRBD1, 5 bases. V lost 1 base, J lost 10 bases, and 11 bases lay in between. This CDR3 spans 13 amino acids. Germline CDR1 reads MNHEY; CDR2 reads SMNVEV (reference sequence). The CDR3 DNA is TGTGCCAGCAGTTTATGGGGCGAACAAGAGCAGTTCTTC. This codes for CASSLWGEQEQFF.

In this sample, this clone turned up a few times. This chain joins TRBV9 and TRBJ1-4, with D tentatively TRBD1 (6 bases). CDR3 length: 15 amino acids. V was clipped by 0 bases and J by 2 bases, with 8 bases between them. Germline V CDR1 and CDR2: SGDLS, YYNGEE. The CDR3 DNA reads as TGTGCCAGCAGCGTAGGAGGACAGACTAATGAAAAACTGTTTTTT. It yields the protein CASSVGGQTNEKLFF.

DNA for the CDR3: TGTGCCAGCAGCCCGCATTCGCGGGATACGCAGTATTTT. Encoded protein: CASSPHSRDTQYF. The genes are TRBV27 and TRBJ2-3; D is uncertain. The CDR3 loop spans 13 amino acids. The V gene's germline CDR1 is MNHEY and CDR2 SMNVEV (reference sequence). The V end was cut by 6 bases, the J end by 6 bases, with 13 bases between.

The chain recombines TRBV6-2 or TRBV6-3 with TRBJ1-5, with D maybe TRBD1 (6 bases). The CDR3 extends over 16 amino acids. Trimming removed 6 bases at V and 6 bases at J, with 21 bases between. Germline loops: CDR1 MNHEY, CDR2 SVGEGT. The CDR3 loop is CASSPWGGAPIQPQHF. Written as DNA, the CDR3 is TGTGCCAGCAGCCCCTGGGGGGGGGCGCCGATTCAGCCCCAGCATTTT.

DNA for the CDR3: TGTGCCTGGAGTACAGGGGGGAACACTGAAGCTTTCTTT. Its protein is CAWSTGGNTEAFF. The gene calls are TRBV30 and TRBJ1-1; 8 nucleotides align to TRBD1. Trimming removed 2 bases from V and 1 base from J; junction bases left unmatched: 0. The CDR3 spans 13 residues. Germline loops: CDR1 GTSNPN, CDR2 SVGIG (reference sequence).

V gene TRBV5-6 combines with J gene TRBJ1-5, with a weak D call TRBD1 (6 bases). The CDR3 has 15 amino acids. Germline CDR1 is SGHDT and CDR2 is YYEEEE. Deletions cut 5 bases from V and 2 bases from J, with 14 bases between. CDR3 DNA sequence: TGTGCCAGCAGTTCAGGGGTGGGGGGCAATCAGCCCCAGCATTTT. Protein sequence: CASSSGVGGNQPQHF.

The genes are TRBV19 and TRBJ2-1; D is possibly TRBD1 (6 bases). The germline V and J ends were trimmed by 6 bases and 2 bases, with 11 bases remaining between them. CDR3 length: 14 residues. Germline assignment: CDR1 LNHDA and CDR2 SQIVND (reference sequence). This CDR3 reads CASSQGNPYNEQFF. The CDR3 DNA follows: TGTGCCAGTAGCCAGGGGAATCCCTACAATGAGCAGTTCTTC.

The chain uses TRBV19 and TRBJ2-1, with 7 bases fitting TRBD2. The CDR3 runs 14 residues. Germline V gives CDR1 LNHDA, CDR2 SQIVND (reference sequence). V dropped 5 bases and J dropped 4; count of bases not matched to a gene: 5. CDR3 in DNA: TGTGCCAGTAGTCCGAGCGGGACTTACAATGAGCAGTTCTTC. Its translation is CASSPSGTYNEQFF.

The chain couples TRBV19 to TRBJ1-4, with D hard to call. Germline CDR1 is LNHDA and CDR2 is SQIVND (reference sequence). The CDR3 covers 13 residues. V lost 3 bases to trimming and J lost 8 bases, with 10 bases between them. The CDR3 loop reads CASSMTSDEKLFF. CDR3 sequence (DNA): TGTGCCAGTAGTATGACTTCCGACGAAAAACTGTTTTTT.

The J gene is TRBJ2-1, the V gene TRBV11-3; 11 positions match TRBD2. The germline gives CDR1 SGHNT, CDR2 YENEEA. The J segment lost 1 base and the V segment lost 2 bases, leaving 10 bases of the junction unmatched. This CDR3 spans 19 amino acids. CDR3 in amino acids: CASSLLRLAGPRSYNEQFF. DNA for the CDR3: TGTGCCAGCAGCTTACTGAGACTAGCGGGACCCAGGTCCTACAATGAGCAGTTCTTC.

Of note for this clone: This same CDR3 is encoded by further DNA sequences in the sample. CDR3: CASSLGTGPYEQYF. The CDR3 region has the DNA TGCGCCAGCAGCCTCGGGACAGGACCCTACGAGCAGTACTTC. The rearrangement joins TRBV5-1 to TRBJ2-7; 8 bases line up with TRBD1. The V gene end was trimmed by 4 bases and the J gene end by 2 bases; junction bases not matched to a gene: 5. This CDR3 has 14 residues. Germline V gene sequence: CDR1 SGHRS, CDR2 YFSETQ.

The DNA of the CDR3 is TGTGCCAGCAGCCATACTAGCGGGAGCTCCTACGAGCAGTACTTC. This encodes CASSHTSGSSYEQYF. The chain links TRBV11-2 to TRBJ2-7; 11 bases match TRBD2. The trim removed 5 bases at V and 0 bases at J, leaving 3 bases unmatched. CDR1 and CDR2 (germline): SGHAT, FQNNGV. The CDR3 runs 15 residues.

The genes are TRBV29-1 and TRBJ1-2; a possible D gene is TRBD1 (6 bases). Trimming pared 3 bases from V and 7 bases from J, leaving 21 bases between. The CDR3 is 15 residues long. Germline values: CDR1 SQVTM, CDR2 ANQGSEA. The CDR3 nucleotides are TGCAGCGTTGAGTCGGAGGCAGGGGCCAGAGGTGGCTACACCTTC. Encoded protein: CSVESEAGARGGYTF.